The 21 T cell receptor beta chains given below trace back to one sample, sequenced in a study of spatial heterogeneity in lung cancer. Study-wide results and caveats: Tumor mutation counts were tracked by expanded intratumoral alpha and beta TCR counts.

These TCRs are of unknown antigen specificity. One entry per CDR3 protein results from TCRdb running MiXCR on the 5' RACE reads. Among about 7,800 distinct CDR3 sequences listed, 18% were seen once. Time point reported: sample taken at primary tumor resection. Specimen: lung tumor tissue, collected at surgery. The receptors were sampled from a female donor with early-stage non-small cell lung cancer.

This chain links TRBV6-1 with TRBJ2-2, with D perhaps assigned TRBD1 or TRBD2 (6 bases each). The ends were cut back, 6 bases at V and 4 bases at J, with 15 bases in the middle. Germline CDR1 MNHNS, CDR2 SASEGT. CDR3 length equals 15 residues. The CDR3 coding sequence is TGTGCCAGCAGCCCGTGGGGGGCGGGCACCGGGGAGCTGTTTTTT. Amino acids: CASSPWGAGTGELFF.

The rearrangement joins TRBV12-3 or TRBV12-4 to TRBJ2-5, with 8 nucleotides matching TRBD1. The trim removed 5 bases at V and 4 bases at J, leaving 9 bases unmatched. CDR3 size: 15 residues. CDR3 sequence reads: CASSRTQGGGETQYF. The DNA of the CDR3 is TGTGCCAGCAGTAGAACACAGGGGGGCGGAGAGACCCAGTACTTC.

In this sample, this clonotype turned up once. The chain uses TRBV7-2 and TRBJ2-7; D gene ambiguous. CDR1 is SGHTA and CDR2 is FQGNSA in the germline V gene. Trimming took off 5 bases at V and 0 bases at J, with 8 bases between the two ends. CDR3 length equals 13 residues. CDR3 bases: TGTGCCAGCAGCACCCGATTCTCCTACGAGCAGTACTTC. It is translated as CASSTRFSYEQYF.

In its sample, this clonotype is large. The V and J genes are TRBV6-5 and TRBJ2-2, with D uncertain. Germline V CDR1 and CDR2: MNHEY, SVGAGI. The CDR3 runs 16 residues. With 6 bases removed from V and 0 bases from J, the gap between germline ends came to 14 bases. The CDR3 sequence is CASRPLVAPNTGELFF. As DNA, the CDR3 is TGTGCCAGCAGGCCCTTGGTAGCTCCGAACACCGGGGAGCTGTTTTTT.

This clonotype was seen more than once but under ten times. DNA of the CDR3: TGCAGTCGGGGGGACCTCTCCTACAATGAGCAGTTCTTC. Its protein is CSRGDLSYNEQFF. The chain has TRBV20-1 and TRBJ2-1, with 7 bases that match TRBD2. Losses at the gene ends were 8 bases for V and 0 bases for J; bases not matched to a gene: 4. Per the germline V gene, CDR1 is DFQATT and CDR2 is SNEGSKA (reference sequence). The CDR3 runs to 13 residues.

The chain carries TRBV18 and TRBJ2-1, with unresolved D. The CDR3 length is 12 residues. Germline V CDR1 and CDR2: KGHSH, LQKENI. With 2 bases removed from V and 7 bases from J, the gap between germline ends came to 6 bases. Here the CDR3 reads CASSPIRNEQFF. The CDR3 coding sequence is TGTGCCAGCTCACCAATCAGGAATGAGCAGTTCTTC.

Within the sample, this clonotype is medium-sized. V and J are TRBV18 and TRBJ2-7, with 12 bases matching TRBD2. CDR3 length: 15 residues. Germline trimming cut 5 bases from V and 3 bases from J; bases unmatched to any gene: 5. The germline gives CDR1 KGHSH, CDR2 LQKENI. Here the CDR3 reads CASSSSGGASYEQYF. The CDR3 nucleotides are TGTGCCAGCTCATCTAGCGGGGGGGCTAGCTACGAGCAGTACTTC.

This clonotype was found once. The chain carries TRBV12-3 or TRBV12-4 and TRBJ2-7; a possible D gene is TRBD1 (6 bases). Deletions cut 2 bases from V and 6 bases from J, with 14 bases between. The CDR3 sequence is 14 residues long. The CDR3 nucleotides are TGTGCCAGCAGTTTATTACAGGGAATATCCGAGCAGTACTTC. Protein: CASSLLQGISEQYF.

This clonotype has more than one count but fewer than ten. This chain uses TRBV20-1 with TRBJ1-4; possibly TRBD1 for D (6 bases). The CDR3 has 12 amino acids. In germline, CDR1 is DFQATT, CDR2 SNEGSKA (reference sequence). V lost 5 bases, J lost 5 bases, and 9 bases lay in between. CDR3 amino acids: CSASGDNEKLFF. Here the CDR3 DNA reads TGCAGTGCTTCAGGGGACAATGAAAAACTGTTTTTT.

This sequence joins TRBV5-1 and TRBJ1-3, with D tentatively TRBD1 (5 bases). The CDR3 has 14 residues. The V end lost 0 bases, the J end lost 1 base, and 5 bases lay between the germline ends. Germline CDR1 and CDR2: SGHRS and YFSETQ. CDR3 DNA sequence: TGCGCCAGCAGCTTGGGGACATCTGGAAACACCATATATTTT. Its protein is CASSLGTSGNTIYF.

V and J are TRBV2 and TRBJ1-3; the D gene is possibly TRBD1 (6 bases). The CDR3 loop spans 17 amino acids. The germline CDR1 and CDR2 sequences are SNHLY and FYNNEI. Trimming cost V 1 base and J 1 base, with 14 bases left between them. The DNA of the CDR3 is TGTGCCAGCAGTGAAGTGGGGGCCTTACGGTCTGGAAACACCATATATTTT. Translation gives CASSEVGALRSGNTIYF.

This chain uses TRBV6-1 with TRBJ1-6; no definite D call. V was clipped by 8 bases and J by 0 bases, with 14 bases between them. This CDR3 contains 16 residues. Germline loops: CDR1 MNHNS, CDR2 SASEGT. Here the CDR3 DNA reads TGTGCCAGCGGGAAGACCGCTAGCTCCTATAATTCACCCCTCCACTTT. It encodes CASGKTASSYNSPLHF.

This clonotype was counted a few times. V and J are TRBV6-2 or TRBV6-3 and TRBJ1-1, with a possible D match to TRBD1 (5 bases). Germline V gene data show CDR1 as MNHEY and CDR2 as SVGEGT. CDR3 length: 21 amino acids. Trimming pared 2 bases from V and 6 bases from J, leaving 34 bases between. The CDR3 sequence is CASSYGRQGLVGNGQDAEAFF. The CDR3 nucleotides read TGTGCCAGCAGTTACGGCAGGCAGGGTTTGGTGGGTAACGGGCAAGACGCTGAAGCTTTCTTT.

This clonotype was detected only a few times. The chain couples TRBV10-3 to TRBJ2-3, with TRBD2 matching over 7 bases. CDR1 and CDR2 (germline): ENHRY, SYGVKD. The V and J ends lost 2 bases and 4 bases, in that order; junction bases with no gene match: 6. The length of the CDR3 is 15 residues. The CDR3 region has the DNA TGTGCCATCAGTGAGGCCAGCGGGGCCGCAGATACGCAGTATTTT. Translating it yields CAISEASGAADTQYF.

The genes are TRBV5-1 and TRBJ2-5; D gene uncertain. Germline-derived CDR1 and CDR2 are SGHRS and YFSETQ. This CDR3 contains 13 residues. V was trimmed by 4 bases and J by 2 bases, leaving 9 bases between them. The CDR3 is CASSPYPQETQYF. As DNA, the CDR3 is TGCGCCAGCAGCCCATATCCACAAGAGACCCAGTACTTC. Filled out from reference TRBV5-1 and TRBJ2-5, the complete variable domain reads KAGVTQTPRYLIKTRGQQVTLSCSPISGHRSVSWYQQTPGQGLQFLFEYFSETQRNKGNFPGRFSGRQFSNSRSEMNVSTLELGDSALYLCASSPYPQETQYFGPGTRLLVL.

This clonotype was seen more than once but under ten times. The rearrangement joins TRBV11-2 to TRBJ1-2; 8 bases align to TRBD1. The germline gives CDR1 SGHAT, CDR2 FQNNGV. The CDR3 runs 15 residues. V shed 1 base, J shed 4 bases, and the junction held 5 bases outside the gene matches. CDR3 in amino acids: CASSLGTGRTYGYTF. The CDR3 DNA is TGTGCCAGCAGCTTAGGGACAGGGAGGACCTATGGCTACACCTTC. The full variable domain, with the rest looked up from reference TRBV11-2 and TRBJ1-2, is EAGVAQSPRYKIIEKRQSVAFWCNPISGHATLYWYQQILGQGPKLLIQFQNNGVVDDSQLPKDRFSAERLKGVDSTLKIQPAKLEDSAVYLCASSLGTGRTYGYTFGSGTRLTVV.

The rearrangement joins TRBV11-2 to TRBJ2-7, with 7 bases fitting TRBD1. There are 11 residues in the CDR3. V lost 8 bases and J lost 4; bases outside the gene matches: 2. Germline CDR1 SGHAT, CDR2 FQNNGV. The DNA for the CDR3 is TGTGCCAGCGGGGACAGATACGAGCAGTACTTC. Translated, it gives CASGDRYEQYF.

In regard to this clonotype: Since a much larger clone is just one base distant, this may be a read error. This chain joins TRBV6-1 and TRBJ2-3; D is ambiguous. Germline assignment: CDR1 MNHNS and CDR2 SASEGT. This CDR3 region has 13 residues. CDR3 sequence (DNA): TGTGCCAGCAGGGAGTGGAGCACAGATACGCGGTATTTT. This encodes CASREWSTDTRYF.

This clonotype was recorded a few times. The chain joins TRBV7-9 to TRBJ2-7; 10 nucleotides match TRBD1. Losses at the gene ends were 1 base for V and 7 bases for J; bases not matched to a gene: 4. Germline lookup yields CDR1 SEHNR and CDR2 FQNEAQ (reference sequence). This CDR3 contains 14 residues. DNA of the CDR3: TGTGCCAGCAGCTTAGGGACAGGGGGGCTTGAGCAGTACTTC. Protein sequence: CASSLGTGGLEQYF. The whole variable domain, filled in from reference TRBV7-9 and TRBJ2-7, reads DTGVSQNPRHKITKRGQNVTFRCDPISEHNRLYWYRQTLGQGPEFLTYFQNEAQLEKSRLLSDRFSAERPKGSFSTLEIQRTEQGDSAMYLCASSLGTGGLEQYFGPGTRLTVT.

This rearrangement joins TRBV27 to TRBJ2-3; 9 bases match TRBD2. This CDR3 is built from 18 residues. V shed 1 base, J shed 0 bases, and the junction held 8 bases outside the gene matches. CDR1 and CDR2 from the germline V gene are MNHEY and SMNVEV (reference sequence). The CDR3 bases are TGTGCCAGCAGTTTATGGGCGGGGGGGCCCACAAGCACAGATACGCAGTATTTT. Protein product: CASSLWAGGPTSTDTQYF.

As DNA, the CDR3 is TGTGCCAGCAGGGAGGACAGGGGTGGATACGAGCAGTACTTC. It codes for CASREDRGGYEQYF. The chain combines TRBV28 with TRBJ2-7; 9 nucleotides align to TRBD1. The germline CDR1 and CDR2 sequences are MDHEN and SYDVKM. V shed 6 bases, J shed 4 bases, and the junction held 7 bases outside the gene matches. The CDR3 contains 14 residues.